A single count supports the clone carrying this T cell receptor beta chain. In the original workflow: By means of reference gene primer amplification, nucleated cell counts were estimated. Sequencing was performed with immunoSEQ multiplex PCR; in TCRdb, only in-frame clones are kept and a portion is missing. V and J calls plus clone size are reproduced from that table; the DNA served to infer D and trimming. The repertoire has roughly 75,000 clones, around 84% of them found once; the top ten carry approximately 0.8%. This CDR3 region has 13 residues. CDR1 is SQVTM, CDR2 ANQGSEA, per germline. Losses at the gene ends were 6 bases for V and 6 bases for J; bases not matched to a gene: 9. These data come from a study of blood T cell repertoires in COVID-19. Study details: The United States, Italy and Spain were the sources of the acute and convalescent COVID-19 samples.

Sequenced sample: peripheral blood. The clonotype originates from a woman in her seventies with acute or convalescent COVID-19. The rearrangement links TRBV29-1 to TRBJ1-2; TRBD1 matches at 8 bases. The CDR3 region is CSVHRGSSHGYTF. The CDR3 region has the DNA TGCAGCGTCCACAGGGGGTCCTCTCATGGCTACACCTTC.